This T cell receptor (beta chain) is from a study of blood T cell repertoires in COVID-19. Study background: PBMCs, B-cell-depleted T cells, or T cells were the source of the cDNA or gDNA that made up the material.

Those enrolled, adults aged roughly 18 to 89 years, came from fewer than 25 US areas. Participant-given clinical history determined each cohort assignment. The CDR3 runs to 15 residues. Germline values: CDR1 LNHDA, CDR2 SQIVND (reference sequence). V gave up 5 bases and J gave up 6 bases; unmatched junction bases: 6. Measured with immunoSEQ multiplex PCR; TCRdb has only the in-frame clones, and not every one. The sample consists of some 190,000 clones, nearly 90% of them appearing once. The chain is built from TRBV19 and TRBJ1-6; 8 bases are shared with TRBD1. The clonotype originates from a woman between 40 and 55 years old with acute COVID-19. Source material: PBMCs or T cells enriched from blood (not recorded which). The DNA for the CDR3 is TGTGCCAGTAGTCCCGGACAGGGTTTTAATTCACCCCTCCACTTT. It yields the protein CASSPGQGFNSPLHF.